This T cell receptor (beta chain) came from a study of blood T cell repertoires in COVID-19. Study as a whole: Material from acute and convalescent COVID-19 was sourced from the United States, Italy and Spain.

Methods used by the authors: Researchers report that nucleated cell counts were estimated from reference gene primer amplification. Profiled with immunoSEQ multiplex PCR; TCRdb holds only in-frame clones, not every one. The V and J calls and clone size were taken over from that table, and D and trimming were inferred from the DNA. The sample consists of nearly 100,000 clones, approximately 84% of them appearing once. The TCR originated in a man aged 70 or older with acute or convalescent COVID-19. Sequencing used peripheral blood.

The CDR3 DNA reads as TGTGCCAGCAGCCCTTCCGGGACTAGTGCTACTCTCTCCGAGCAGTACTTC. Its translation: CASSPSGTSATLSEQYF. The gene calls are TRBV9 and TRBJ2-7; 8 bases agree with TRBD2. The CDR3 is made up of 17 amino acids. The V and J ends lost 4 bases and 6 bases, in that order; junction bases with no gene match: 18. Germline CDR1 and CDR2: SGDLS and YYNGEE.